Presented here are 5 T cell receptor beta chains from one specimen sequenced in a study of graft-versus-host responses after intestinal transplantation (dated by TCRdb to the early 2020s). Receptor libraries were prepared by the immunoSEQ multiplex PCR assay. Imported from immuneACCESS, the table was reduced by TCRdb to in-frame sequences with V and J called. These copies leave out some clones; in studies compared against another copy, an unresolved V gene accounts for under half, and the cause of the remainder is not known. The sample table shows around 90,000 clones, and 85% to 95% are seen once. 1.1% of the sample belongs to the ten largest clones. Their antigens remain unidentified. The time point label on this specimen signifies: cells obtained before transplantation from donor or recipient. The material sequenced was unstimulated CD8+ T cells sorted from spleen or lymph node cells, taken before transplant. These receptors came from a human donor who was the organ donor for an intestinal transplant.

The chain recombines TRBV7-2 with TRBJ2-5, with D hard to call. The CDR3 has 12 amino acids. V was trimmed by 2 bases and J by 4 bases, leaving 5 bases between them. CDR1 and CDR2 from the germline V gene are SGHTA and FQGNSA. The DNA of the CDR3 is TGTGCCAGCAGCTTAATTCGAGAGACCCAGTACTTC. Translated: CASSLIRETQYF.

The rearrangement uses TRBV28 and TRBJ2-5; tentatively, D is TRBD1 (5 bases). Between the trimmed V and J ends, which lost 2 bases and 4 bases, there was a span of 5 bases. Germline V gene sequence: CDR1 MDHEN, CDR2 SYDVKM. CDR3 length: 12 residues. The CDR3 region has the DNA TGTGCCAGCAGTTTAAGGGGAGAGACCCAGTACTTC. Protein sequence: CASSLRGETQYF.

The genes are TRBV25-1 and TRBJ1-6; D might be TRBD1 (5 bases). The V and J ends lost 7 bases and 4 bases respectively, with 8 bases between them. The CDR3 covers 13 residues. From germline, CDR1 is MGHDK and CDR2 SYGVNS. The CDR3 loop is CASNSGYNSPLHF. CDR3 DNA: TGTGCCAGCAACTCAGGGTATAATTCACCCCTCCACTTT.

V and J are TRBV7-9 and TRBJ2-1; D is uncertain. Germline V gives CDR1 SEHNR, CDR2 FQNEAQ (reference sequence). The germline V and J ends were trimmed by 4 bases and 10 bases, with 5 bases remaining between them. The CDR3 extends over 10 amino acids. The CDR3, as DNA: TGTGCCAGCAGCTGGAGCGAGCAGTTCTTC. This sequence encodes CASSWSEQFF.

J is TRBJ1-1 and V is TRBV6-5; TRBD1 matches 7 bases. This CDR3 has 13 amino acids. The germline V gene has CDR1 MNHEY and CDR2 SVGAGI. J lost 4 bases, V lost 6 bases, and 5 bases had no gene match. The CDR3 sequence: CASRPGQSTEAFF. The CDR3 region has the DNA TGTGCCAGCAGACCGGGACAGTCCACTGAAGCTTTCTTT.